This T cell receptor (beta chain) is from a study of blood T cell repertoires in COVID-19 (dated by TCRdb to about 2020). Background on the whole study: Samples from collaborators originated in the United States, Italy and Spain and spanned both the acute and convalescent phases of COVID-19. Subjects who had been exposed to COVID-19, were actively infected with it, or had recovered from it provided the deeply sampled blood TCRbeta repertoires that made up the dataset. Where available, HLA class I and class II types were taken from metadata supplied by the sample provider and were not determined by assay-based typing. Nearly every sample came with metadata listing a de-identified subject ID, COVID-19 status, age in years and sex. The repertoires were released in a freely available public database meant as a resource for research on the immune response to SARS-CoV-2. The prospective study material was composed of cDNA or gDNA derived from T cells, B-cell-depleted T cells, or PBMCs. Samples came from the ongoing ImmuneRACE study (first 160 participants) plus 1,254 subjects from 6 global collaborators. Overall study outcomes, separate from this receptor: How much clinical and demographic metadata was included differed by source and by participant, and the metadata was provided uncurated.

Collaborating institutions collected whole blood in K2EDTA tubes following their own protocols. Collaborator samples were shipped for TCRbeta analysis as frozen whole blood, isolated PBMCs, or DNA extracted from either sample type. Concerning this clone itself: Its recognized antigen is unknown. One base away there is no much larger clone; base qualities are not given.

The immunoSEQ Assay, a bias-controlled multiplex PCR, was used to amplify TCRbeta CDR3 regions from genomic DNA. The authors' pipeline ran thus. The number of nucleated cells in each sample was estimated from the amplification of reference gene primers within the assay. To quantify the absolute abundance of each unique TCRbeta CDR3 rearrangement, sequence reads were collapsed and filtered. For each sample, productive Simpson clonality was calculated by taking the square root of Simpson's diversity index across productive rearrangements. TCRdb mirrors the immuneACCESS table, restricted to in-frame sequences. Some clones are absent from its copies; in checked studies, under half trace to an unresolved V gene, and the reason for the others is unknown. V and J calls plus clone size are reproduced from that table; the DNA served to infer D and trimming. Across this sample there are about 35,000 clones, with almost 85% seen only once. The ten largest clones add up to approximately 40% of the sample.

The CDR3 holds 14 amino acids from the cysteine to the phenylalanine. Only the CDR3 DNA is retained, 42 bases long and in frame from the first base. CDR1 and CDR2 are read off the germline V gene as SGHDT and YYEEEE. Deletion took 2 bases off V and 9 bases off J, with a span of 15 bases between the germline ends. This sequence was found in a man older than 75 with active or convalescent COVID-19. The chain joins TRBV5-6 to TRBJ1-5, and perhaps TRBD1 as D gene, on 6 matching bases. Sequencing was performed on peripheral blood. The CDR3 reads CASSFGRGGWPQHF. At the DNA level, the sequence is TGTGCCAGCAGCTTTGGGCGAGGGGGTTGGCCCCAGCATTTT.